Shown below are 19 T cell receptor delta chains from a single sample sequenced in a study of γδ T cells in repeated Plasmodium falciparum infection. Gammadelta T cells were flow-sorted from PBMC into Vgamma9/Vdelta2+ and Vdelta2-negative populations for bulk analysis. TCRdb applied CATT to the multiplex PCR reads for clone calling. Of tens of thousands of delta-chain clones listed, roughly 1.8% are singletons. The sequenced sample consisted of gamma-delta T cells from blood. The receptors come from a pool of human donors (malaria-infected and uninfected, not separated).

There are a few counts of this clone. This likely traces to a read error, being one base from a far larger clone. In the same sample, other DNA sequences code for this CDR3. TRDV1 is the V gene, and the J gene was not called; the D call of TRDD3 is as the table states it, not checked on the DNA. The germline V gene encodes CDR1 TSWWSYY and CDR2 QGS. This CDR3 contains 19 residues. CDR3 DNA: TGTGCTCTTGGGGAACCCTCGGACAGGCTTTACCCCTACACCGATAAGCTCATCTTT. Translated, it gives CALGEPSDRLYPYTDKLIF.

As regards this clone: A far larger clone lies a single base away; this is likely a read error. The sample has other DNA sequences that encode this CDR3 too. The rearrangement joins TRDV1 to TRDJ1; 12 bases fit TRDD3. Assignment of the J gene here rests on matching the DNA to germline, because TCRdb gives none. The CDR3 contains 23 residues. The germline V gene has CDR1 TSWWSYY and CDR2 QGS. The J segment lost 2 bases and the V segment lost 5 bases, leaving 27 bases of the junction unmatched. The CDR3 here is CALGRRVVTRKLGDTPSTDKLIF. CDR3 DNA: TGTGCTCTTGGGAGAAGGGTGGTTACCCGAAAACTGGGGGATACTCCCAGTACCGATAAACTCATCTTT.

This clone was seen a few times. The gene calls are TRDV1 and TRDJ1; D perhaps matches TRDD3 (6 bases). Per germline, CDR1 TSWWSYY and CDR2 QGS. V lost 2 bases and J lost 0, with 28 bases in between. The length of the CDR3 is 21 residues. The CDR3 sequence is CALGENYCPVQLGLNTDKLIF. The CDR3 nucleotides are TGTGCTCTTGGGGAAAACTATTGCCCGGTACAACTGGGCCTCAACACCGATAAACTCATCTTT.

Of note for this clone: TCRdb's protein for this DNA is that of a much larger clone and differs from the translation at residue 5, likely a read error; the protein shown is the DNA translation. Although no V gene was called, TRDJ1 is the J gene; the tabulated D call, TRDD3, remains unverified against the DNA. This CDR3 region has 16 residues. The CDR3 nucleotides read TGTGCTCTTGGGGGAGTACCCGCCTATACCACCGATAAACTCATCTTT. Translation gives CALGGVPAYTTDKLIF.

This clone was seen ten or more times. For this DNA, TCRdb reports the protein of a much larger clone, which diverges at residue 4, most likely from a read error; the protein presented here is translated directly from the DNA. The CDR3 region has the DNA TGTGCCTGTGGCGGGATTAGTGCCACCGATAAACTCATCTTT. Protein: CACGGISATDKLIF. This chain uses TRDV2 with TRDJ1; perhaps TRDD3 as D (5 bases). TCRdb records no J gene; here it was assigned by comparing the DNA to germline. The germline V and J ends were trimmed by 5 bases and 1 base, with 13 bases remaining between them. Germline loops: CDR1 GEAIGNYY, CDR2 EKD. The CDR3 covers 14 residues.

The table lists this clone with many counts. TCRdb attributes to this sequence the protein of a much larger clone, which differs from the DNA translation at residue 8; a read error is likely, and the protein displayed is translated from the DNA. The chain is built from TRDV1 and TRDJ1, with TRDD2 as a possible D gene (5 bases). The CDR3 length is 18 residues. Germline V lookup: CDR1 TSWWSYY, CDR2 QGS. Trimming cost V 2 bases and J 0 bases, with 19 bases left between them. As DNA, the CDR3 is TGTGCTCTTGGGGAATGCTTCCGGGAGCGAAGCTACACCGATAAACTCATCTTT. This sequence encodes CALGECFRERSYTDKLIF.

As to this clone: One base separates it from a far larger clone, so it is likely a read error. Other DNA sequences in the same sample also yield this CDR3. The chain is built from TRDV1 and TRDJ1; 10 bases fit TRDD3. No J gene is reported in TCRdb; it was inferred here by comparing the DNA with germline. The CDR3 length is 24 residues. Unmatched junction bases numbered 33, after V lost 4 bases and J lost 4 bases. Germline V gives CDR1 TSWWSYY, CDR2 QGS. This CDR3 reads CALGVNHRGPQLGWGILNHDKLIF. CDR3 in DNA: TGTGCTCTTGGGGTAAACCATAGGGGGCCTCAACTAGGCTGGGGGATATTAAATCACGATAAACTCATCTTT.

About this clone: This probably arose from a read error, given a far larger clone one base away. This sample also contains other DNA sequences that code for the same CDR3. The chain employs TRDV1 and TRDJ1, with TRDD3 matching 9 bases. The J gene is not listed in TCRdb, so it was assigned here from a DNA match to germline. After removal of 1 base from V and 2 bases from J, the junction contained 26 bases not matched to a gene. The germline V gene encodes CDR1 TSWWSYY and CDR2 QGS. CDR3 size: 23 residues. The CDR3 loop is CALGERVSSIPPWGYAGTDKLIF. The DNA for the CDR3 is TGTGCTCTTGGGGAACGAGTTTCCTCAATCCCGCCCTGGGGATACGCGGGTACCGATAAACTCATCTTT.

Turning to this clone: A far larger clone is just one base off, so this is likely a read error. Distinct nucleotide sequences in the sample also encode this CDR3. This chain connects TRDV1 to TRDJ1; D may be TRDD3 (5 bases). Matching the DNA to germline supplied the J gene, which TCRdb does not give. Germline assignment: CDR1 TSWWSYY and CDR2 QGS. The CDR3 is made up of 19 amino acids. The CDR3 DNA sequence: TGCGCTCTTGGGGAACCCCTCGTCTTAGGGGAACTCAACACCGATAAACTCATCTTT. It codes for CALGEPLVLGELNTDKLIF.

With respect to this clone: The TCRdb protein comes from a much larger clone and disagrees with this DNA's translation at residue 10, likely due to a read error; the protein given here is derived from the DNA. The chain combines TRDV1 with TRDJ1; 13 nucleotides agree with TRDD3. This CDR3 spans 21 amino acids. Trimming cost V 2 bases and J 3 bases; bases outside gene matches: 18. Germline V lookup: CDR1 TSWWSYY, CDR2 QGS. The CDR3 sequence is CALGETFLVPYWGIRPDKLIF. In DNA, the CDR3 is TGTGCTCTTGGGGAAACCTTCCTTGTGCCCTACTGGGGGATACGCCCCGATAAACTCATCTTT.

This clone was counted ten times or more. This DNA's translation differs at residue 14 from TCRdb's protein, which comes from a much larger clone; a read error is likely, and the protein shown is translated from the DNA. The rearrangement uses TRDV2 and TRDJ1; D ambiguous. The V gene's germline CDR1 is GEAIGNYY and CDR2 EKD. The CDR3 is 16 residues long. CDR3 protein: CACDSRTTGGSDKPIF. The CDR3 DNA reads TGTGCCTGTGACTCCCGTACTACGGGCGGCTCCGATAAACCCATCTTT.

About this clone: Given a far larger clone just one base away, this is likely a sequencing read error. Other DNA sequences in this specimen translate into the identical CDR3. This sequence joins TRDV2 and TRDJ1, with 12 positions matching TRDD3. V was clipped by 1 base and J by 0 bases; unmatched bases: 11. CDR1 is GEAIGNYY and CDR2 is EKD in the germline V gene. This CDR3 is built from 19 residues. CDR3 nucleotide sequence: TGTGCCTGTGACACTGCTATCACTGGGGGATACATGTACACCGATAAACTCATCTTT. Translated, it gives CACDTAITGGYMYTDKLIF.

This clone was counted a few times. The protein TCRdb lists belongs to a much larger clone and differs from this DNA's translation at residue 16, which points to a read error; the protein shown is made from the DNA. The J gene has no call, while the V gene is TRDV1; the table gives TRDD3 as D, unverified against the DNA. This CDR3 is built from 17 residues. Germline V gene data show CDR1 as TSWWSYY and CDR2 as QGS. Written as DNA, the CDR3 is TGTGCTCTTGGGGAACGGCCTCCGGGGGATATAACCGATAAACTCACCTTT. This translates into CALGERPPGDITDKLTF.

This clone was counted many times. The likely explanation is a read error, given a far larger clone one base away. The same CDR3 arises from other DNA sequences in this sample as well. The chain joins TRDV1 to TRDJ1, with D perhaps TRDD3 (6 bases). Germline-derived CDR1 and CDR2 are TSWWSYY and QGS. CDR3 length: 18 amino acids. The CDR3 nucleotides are TGTGCTCTTGGGAAAATAAGTGGGGGGTGGCGGTACACCGACAAACTCATCTTT. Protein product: CALGKISGGWRYTDKLIF.

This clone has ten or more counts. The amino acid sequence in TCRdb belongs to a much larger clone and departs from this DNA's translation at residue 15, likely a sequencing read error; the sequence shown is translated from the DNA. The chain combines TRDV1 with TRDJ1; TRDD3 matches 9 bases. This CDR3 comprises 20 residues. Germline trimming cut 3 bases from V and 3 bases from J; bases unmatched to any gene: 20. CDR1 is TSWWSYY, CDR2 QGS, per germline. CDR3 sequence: CALGEFPSTGGPTYADKLIF. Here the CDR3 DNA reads TGTGCTCTTGGGGAGTTTCCCAGTACTGGGGGACCGACGTACGCCGATAAACTCATCTTT.

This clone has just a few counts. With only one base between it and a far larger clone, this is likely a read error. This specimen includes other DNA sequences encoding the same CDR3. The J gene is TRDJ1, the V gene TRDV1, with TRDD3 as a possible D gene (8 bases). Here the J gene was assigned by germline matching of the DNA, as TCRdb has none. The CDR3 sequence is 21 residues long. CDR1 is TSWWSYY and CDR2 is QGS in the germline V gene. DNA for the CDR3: TGTGCCCTTGGGGAACTGAAGAGCTTCCTAAAGTACTGGGGGGATACCGATAAACTCATCTTT. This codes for CALGELKSFLKYWGDTDKLIF.

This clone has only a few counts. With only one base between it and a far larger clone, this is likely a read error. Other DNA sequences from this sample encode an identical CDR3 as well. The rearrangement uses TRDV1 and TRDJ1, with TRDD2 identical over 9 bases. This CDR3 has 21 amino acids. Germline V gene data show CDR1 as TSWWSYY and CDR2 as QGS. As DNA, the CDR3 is TGTGCCCTTGGGGACCAACCTTCCTACGACTGGGGATTCGTGTACACCGATAAACTCATCTTT. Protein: CALGDQPSYDWGFVYTDKLIF.

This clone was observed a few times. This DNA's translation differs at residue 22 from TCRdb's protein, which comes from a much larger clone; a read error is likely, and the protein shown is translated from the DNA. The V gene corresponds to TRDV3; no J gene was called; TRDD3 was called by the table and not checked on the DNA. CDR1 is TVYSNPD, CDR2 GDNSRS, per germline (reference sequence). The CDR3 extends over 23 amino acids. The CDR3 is CAFGMLSLPTAYWGPLRHDKLTF. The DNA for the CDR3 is TGTGCCTTTGGGATGTTGAGCCTTCCTACGGCCTACTGGGGACCCTTAAGGCACGATAAACTCACCTTT.

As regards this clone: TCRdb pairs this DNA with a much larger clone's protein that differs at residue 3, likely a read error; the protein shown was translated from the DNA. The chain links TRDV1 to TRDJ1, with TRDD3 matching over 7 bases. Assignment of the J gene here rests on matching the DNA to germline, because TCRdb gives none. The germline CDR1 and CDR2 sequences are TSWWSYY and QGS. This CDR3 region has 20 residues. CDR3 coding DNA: TGTGCTCCTGGGGAATACAGGATGGGGGACGAAGTAACACCCTTCGATAAACTCATCTTT. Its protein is CAPGEYRMGDEVTPFDKLIF.